Listed below are T cell receptor beta chains from one sample, sequenced in a study of T-cell memory formation after mild COVID-19. TCRdb itself ran the 5' RACE reads through MiXCR, one entry per CDR3 protein. The sample records about 270,000 distinct CDR3 sequences, about 16% being singletons. The sample comprised PBMCs or a T cell subset sorted from them (not recorded which). The source is an adult woman who had mild COVID-19 (a few samples of this study predate the infection). Cell type and time point are not known. Each CDR3 is given without its conserved first and last residue.

v_call | cdr3_aa
TRBV18 | ASSPGQGALYGYT
TRBV29-1 | SVEGTAYGYT
TRBV29-1 | SYARIDGYEQY
TRBV3-1 | ASSQDSLSSYNEQF
TRBV20-1 | SAEWRVRGIGYEQY
TRBV7-2 | ASSLDQNNNEKLF
TRBV11-3 | ASSPDLYEQY
TRBV18 | ASSPPSGQRTDTQY
TRBV21-1 | ASSRTGGF
TRBV4-1 | ASSQGPTGGTDTQY
TRBV28 | ASSPPGPKNTEAF
TRBV2 | ASSLGGREGDEQF
TRBV5-1 | ASSLAGTSGSTDTQY